The clone carrying this T cell receptor (beta chain) was observed a handful of times. Each gene name is a mouse one. The read finishes 1 residue shy of the CDR3 end, and the germline J gene is used to complete it. Method: immunoSEQ multiplex PCR; TCRdb's copy keeps in-frame clones and lacks some. The sample includes about 1,100 clones, 40% to 60% seen only once; the top ten take approximately 43%. Trimming removed 3 bases from V and 3 bases from J; junction bases left unmatched: 5. The length of the CDR3 is 13 residues. The germline V gene has CDR1 GFQATS and CDR2 STVNSAI. The sample belongs to a study of tissue T cells after allogeneic stem cell transplantation. This sample's time point: mouse harvest day 14 after allogeneic transplant. Tail vein injection delivered 10^7 T-cell-depleted bone marrow cells and 10^6 splenic CD5+ T cells.

This chain links TRBV20 with TRBJ2-7; TRBD2 matches 7 bases. The sequence derives from a female BALB/c mouse given C57BL/6 T cells with graft-versus-host disease after an allogeneic hematopoietic cell transplant. Sequenced sample: spleen. The CDR3 spells CGARGWGVYEQYF. CDR3 DNA, as far as it was read: TGTGGTGCTAGAGGGTGGGGGGTCTATGAACAGTAC.